This T cell receptor beta chain was captured by sequencing in a study of identical twins. Study-level results: There was more out-of-frame TCR alpha sharing in monozygotic twins than models estimated. The study drew conclusions from cross-sectional statistical analysis, not from following the same donors.

Via MiXCR, TCRdb re-called the 5' RACE reads, giving one row per CDR3 protein. Counted here are 200,000 to 250,000 distinct CDR3 sequences, more than 6.5% occurring once; the ten biggest clones make up less than 2.5%. There are many counts of this clonotype. What it recognizes is unknown. Unmatched junction bases numbered 3, after V lost 3 bases and J lost 0 bases. The CDR3 has 14 amino acids. The V gene's germline CDR1 is DFQATT and CDR2 SNEGSKA (reference sequence). In addition, the sample was reused for a study of yellow fever vaccine responses in identical twins.

This sequence was found in a woman in her late teens or twenties in good health. The chain has TRBV20-1 and TRBJ2-3, with 7 positions matching TRBD1. Material for sequencing was memory (CD45RO+) T cells sorted from blood. The CDR3 DNA reads TGCAGTGCTAGTGGGACAGAGAGCACAGATACGCAGTATTTT. Translated: CSASGTESTDTQYF.